The present T cell receptor beta chain was sequenced within a study of shared clonotypes between healthy human individuals (dated by TCRdb to the early 2020s). Background on the whole study: The cohort comprised two women and a few men aged 18 to 49 years. For each donor, CD4 naive and CD4 memory were each run on three plates, CD8 naive on two plates, and CD8 memory on one plate. To estimate repertoire size and how much clonotypes are shared between individuals, the study performed deep sequencing of blood TCR repertoires from roughly five healthy adults. Different laboratories and diverse techniques were used to prepare libraries and sequence TCR repertoires, to increase sequencing depth and limit assay-specific biases. Each donor's leukapheresis produced roughly between roughly 0.9 and 8.9 billion PBMCs. Here is what the overall study found, with its caveats: Even with the large sequencing depth, rarefaction of the sorted-subset datasets indicated that sequencing was incomplete. Based on pairwise subsampling, the degree of clonotype sharing among donors was expected to be affected by sequencing depth. Across four donors, roughly 5% of naive CD4, roughly 3.5% of naive CD8, 2.3% of memory CD4, and roughly 0.4% of memory CD8 clonotypes were shared. Because the study included only a small number of donors, the genetic and exposure-history diversity represented was limited. Higher generation probabilities were observed for clonotypes shared by all four sorted-subset donors than for non-shared clonotypes. Estimated clonotype richness was generally larger for naive than for memory subsets. Sampling was restricted to blood, and TCR repertoires in tissue are likely to differ from TCR repertoires in blood.

CDR1 and CDR2 are read off the germline V gene as SGDLS and YYNGEE. The CDR3 spans 15 residues, from the cysteine through the phenylalanine. Only CDR3 DNA is held: 45 bases, read in frame from base 1. Cut back by 4 bases and 0 bases, the V and J ends lie 12 bases apart. The donors were healthy, HIV-negative adults with no recently reported acute infections or vaccinations. All donors were Caucasian adults living in Nashville, Tennessee, USA. Magnetic negative selection was used to enrich CD4+ T cells, after which naive cells were positively selected on CD45RA and the negative fraction became the memory subset. Blood was obtained by leukapheresis, after which PBMCs were separated by Ficoll-Histopaque density gradient centrifugation and cryopreserved in liquid nitrogen vapor phase. Analytical flow cytometry was used to check the purity and quantity of each magnetically sorted T cell population. Genomic DNA was isolated from every sorted fraction and measured by UV absorbance on a Nanodrop 2000c.

Using the deep immunoSEQ assay, TCR CDR3 regions were amplified from genomic DNA by multiplex PCR. Genomic DNA extracted from each cell subset was distributed evenly over all wells of several immunoSEQ 96-well plates, and each plate served as one replicate. For sorted subsets, about 210 ng of genomic DNA, equivalent to roughly 30,000 T cell genomes, went into each replicate PCR. Purified libraries were quantified with a Qubit 3.0 fluorometer, sized on a Bioanalyzer 2100, and re-quantified with the KAPA Library Quantification kit. Every immunoSEQ 96-well plate was sequenced on a dedicated single-read 150-cycle Illumina NextSeq 550 flow cell. From the authors' description of their analysis: Because the immunoSEQ output held only junctional sequences and lacked quality scores, the filtering could not match the filtering applied to full-length reads. Sequences were annotated with PyIR, a Python wrapper for IgBLAST v1.9, using IMGT germline references to assign V/J genes and CDR3. Reads were removed for weak V/J assignments (E-value above 1e-6), missing CDR3, stop codons, out-of-frame junctions, or ambiguous translated residues. V3J clonotypes were defined by identical inferred V gene, J gene, and CDR3 amino acid sequence. Percentage overlap between repertoires was calculated by dividing the number of shared unique clonotypes by the size of the smaller repertoire. RTK rarefaction, the Chao1 estimator, and Recon v2.1 estimates of unobserved clonotypes were used to assess repertoire richness. Generation probabilities were computed with OLGA for all TCRbeta clonotypes obtained by the gDNA method from four donors. The table was pulled from immuneACCESS by TCRdb, which kept in-frame rearrangements only. Such tables lose some clones; where checked, under half of the loss comes from unresolved V genes, and the rest has no known cause. V and J calls and clone size are as listed in that table; D and trimming were resolved from the DNA. This sample lists some 2.4 million clones; more than 85% were detected once. Jointly, the top ten make up roughly 0.39% of the sample.

In the case of this clone: No cognate antigen has been identified for it. The record has no base qualities; no much larger clone is one base away.

The sample was naive CD4+ T cells from PBMCs. What the cell subset or site label conveys for this sample: CD45RA+ positively selected. The sequence links TRBV9 to TRBJ2-3, with no D gene named confidently. The receptor was isolated from a man aged 18 to 30 in good health. Some clones in this sample may be carry-over from other donors' samples. The nucleotide sequence is given as TGTGCCAGCAGCACCCGCCCCACTAGCACAGATACGCAGTATTTT. Its translation is CASSTRPTSTDTQYF. The CDR3 plus the reference TRBV9 and TRBJ2-3 genes for the other parts give the full variable domain: DSGVTQTPKHLITATGQRVTLRCSPRSGDLSVYWYQQSLDQGLQFLIQYYNGEERAKGNILERFSAQQFPDLHSELNLSSLELGDSALYFCASSTRPTSTDTQYFGPGTRLTVL.